This TCR beta chain was identified in a study of beta chain features in type 1 diabetes. For this clone: Its antigen is unknown.

Findings and caveats of the study: When cDNA is sequenced, cells with high TCR expression could be over-represented. For patients, the naive, central memory and Treg TCRB repertoires appeared more alike than for healthy donors.

V lost 4 bases and J 4 bases, leaving 29 bases between the germline ends. This CDR3 contains 20 residues. Germline CDR1 SGDLS, CDR2 YYNGEE. Sequenced material consisted of expressed TCRB transcripts (all of the isolated RNA was reverse transcribed). It was found that naive, central memory and regulatory T cell samples averaged about 3.5 million reads. Sequenced by immunoSEQ multiplex PCR; TCRdb stores in-frame clones only, minus some. In the table there are over 700,000 clones, 17% of which are singletons. What was sequenced was naive CD4+ T cells from blood. This sequence was found in a woman in her late teens or twenties in good health. The chain links TRBV9 to TRBJ2-2; perhaps D is TRBD1 or TRBD2 (6 bases each). The CDR3 coding sequence is TGTGCCAGCAGCCTTAGTCCGGGGGCTAGCGCCCGAGTGGTCACCGGGGAGCTGTTTTTT. The encoded protein is CASSLSPGASARVVTGELFF.